These 18 T cell receptor beta chains share one sample of origin, sequenced in a study of cytomegalovirus exposure and HLA in healthy donors. PCR employed 60 Vbeta and 13 Jbeta primers. Measured with immunoSEQ multiplex PCR; TCRdb has only the in-frame clones, and not every one. The sample carries approximately 220,000 clones, under 80% recorded once. The sample was PBMCs. These receptors all stem from a girl aged 2 to 10 in good health and CMV-seronegative.

The chain recombines TRBV7-2 with TRBJ2-2; TRBD1 agrees at 7 bases. Germline trimming cut 6 bases from V and 2 bases from J; bases unmatched to any gene: 3. This CDR3 comprises 14 residues. The germline CDR1 and CDR2 sequences are SGHTA and FQGNSA. CDR3 in DNA: TGTGCCAGCAGGGGGGACAGAAACACCGGGGAGCTGTTTTTT. Its protein is CASRGDRNTGELFF.

V gene TRBV10-1 combines with J gene TRBJ2-1; TRBD2 agrees at 8 bases. Germline V gene data show CDR1 as WNHNN and CDR2 as SYGVQD (reference sequence). Trimming cost V 0 bases and J 7 bases; bases outside gene matches: 5. This CDR3 has 15 amino acids. The CDR3 DNA is TGCGCCAGCAGTGAGTCAGCGGGAGCTTGGAATGAGCAGTTCTTC. It specifies CASSESAGAWNEQFF.

This rearrangement joins TRBV25-1 to TRBJ1-1; D might be TRBD1 (6 bases). The CDR3 has 15 amino acids. The germline CDR1 and CDR2 sequences are MGHDK and SYGVNS. Between the trimmed V and J ends, which lost 4 bases and 4 bases, there was a span of 16 bases. The CDR3 nucleotides read TGTGCCAGCAGTGCCACCGGGACATCAGGCACTGAAGCTTTCTTT. Its translation: CASSATGTSGTEAFF.

This clone appeared a single time. The J gene is TRBJ2-5, the V gene TRBV5-1; a possible D gene is TRBD1 (6 bases). CDR3 length equals 16 residues. With 1 base removed from V and 4 bases from J, the gap between germline ends came to 17 bases. Germline CDR1 is SGHRS and CDR2 is YFSETQ. This CDR3 is CASSLIPGASLETQYF. The CDR3 coding sequence is TGCGCCAGCAGCTTGATCCCAGGGGCCTCCCTAGAGACCCAGTACTTC.

The chain joins TRBV6-1 to TRBJ2-7; 7 bases map to TRBD1. The CDR3 has 13 residues. Germline loops: CDR1 MNHNS, CDR2 SASEGT. Germline trimming cut 10 bases from V and 6 bases from J; bases unmatched to any gene: 12. CDR3 protein: CATTGQRRGEQYF. CDR3 DNA: TGTGCCACCACGGGACAGCGACGGGGCGAGCAGTACTTC.

This chain links TRBV4-1 with TRBJ2-1; 10 positions match TRBD2. The CDR3 loop spans 15 amino acids. The germline V gene has CDR1 MGHRA and CDR2 YSYEKL. Germline trimming cut 1 base from V and 12 bases from J; bases unmatched to any gene: 9. The CDR3 DNA follows: TGCGCCAGCAGCCAAGGGCTAGCGGGAGCTAATAGGCAGTTCTTC. It specifies CASSQGLAGANRQFF.

The chain uses TRBV19 and TRBJ2-7; D perhaps matches TRBD2 (5 bases). This CDR3 is built from 13 residues. V was cut by 3 bases and J by 7 bases, with 13 bases left in between. The germline CDR1 and CDR2 sequences are LNHDA and SQIVND (reference sequence). CDR3 amino acids: CASSIPTGGEQYF. The CDR3 bases are TGTGCCAGTAGTATCCCGACCGGAGGAGAGCAGTACTTC.

The rearrangement uses TRBV6-1 and TRBJ2-7; TRBD1 matches at 12 bases. Germline CDR1 is MNHNS and CDR2 is SASEGT. After removal of 3 bases from V and 5 bases from J, the junction contained 2 bases not matched to a gene. The CDR3 contains 14 residues. CDR3 coding DNA: TGTGCCAGCAGTGAGGGGACAGGGGGCCACGAGCAGTACTTC. This sequence encodes CASSEGTGGHEQYF.

This clone was seen once. The chain recombines TRBV6-5 with TRBJ1-5; D might be TRBD1 (5 bases). Looked up from germline, CDR1 is MNHEY and CDR2 is SVGAGI. V was clipped by 2 bases and J by 4 bases, with 12 bases between them. The CDR3 is 15 residues long. CDR3 residues: CASSYGSGSNQPQHF. The CDR3 nucleotides read TGTGCCAGCAGTTACGGATCAGGGTCAAATCAGCCCCAGCATTTT.

This rearrangement joins TRBV25-1 to TRBJ1-6; TRBD1 matches 7 bases. Per the germline V gene, CDR1 is MGHDK and CDR2 is SYGVNS. CDR3 length: 16 amino acids. The ends lost 5 bases at V and 7 bases at J; junction bases unmatched: 11. CDR3 nucleotides: TGTGCCAGCAGTCCATGGGACAGCGTCCCCAATTCACCCCTCCACTTT. Residues: CASSPWDSVPNSPLHF.

The chain is built from TRBV29-1 and TRBJ2-7; a possible D gene is TRBD1 (5 bases). The CDR3 length is 12 residues. The germline V gene has CDR1 SQVTM and CDR2 ANQGSEA. Trimming stripped 6 bases from V and 2 bases from J, with 11 bases between. In nucleotides, the CDR3 is TGCAGCGTGTACAGGAAGCCCTACGAGCAGTACTTC. Its protein is CSVYRKPYEQYF.

This chain links TRBV2 with TRBJ2-5, with 9 positions matching TRBD2. Germline values: CDR1 SNHLY, CDR2 FYNNEI. The CDR3 contains 17 residues. J was trimmed by 2 bases and V by 3 bases; bases with no gene match: 10. CDR3 region: CASSELPSGDSQETQYF. CDR3 nucleotides: TGTGCCAGCAGTGAGCTCCCTAGCGGGGATTCTCAAGAGACCCAGTACTTC. Together with reference TRBV2 and TRBJ2-5, the CDR3 gives the full variable domain: EPEVTQTPSHQVTQMGQEVILRCVPISNHLYFYWYRQILGQKVEFLVSFYNNEISEKSEIFDDQFSVERPDGSNFTLKIRSTKLEDSAMYFCASSELPSGDSQETQYFGPGTRLLVL.

A single count supports this clone. This chain uses TRBV27 with TRBJ2-2; 7 positions agree with TRBD1. This CDR3 comprises 16 residues. Germline lookup yields CDR1 MNHEY and CDR2 SMNVEV (reference sequence). Trimming cost V 5 bases and J 4 bases; bases outside gene matches: 10. The CDR3 reads CASSGVDRVGTGELFF. Written as DNA, the CDR3 is TGTGCCAGCAGTGGCGTAGACAGGGTCGGCACCGGGGAGCTGTTTTTT.

The rearrangement links TRBV9 to TRBJ2-1; 9 bases fit TRBD2. The junction had 4 bases not matched to a gene; V was cut back by 0 bases and J by 6 bases. Per germline, CDR1 SGDLS and CDR2 YYNGEE. The CDR3 runs 15 residues. The CDR3 protein is CASSVGAGGGNEQFF. CDR3 nucleotide sequence: TGTGCCAGCAGCGTAGGAGCGGGGGGCGGCAATGAGCAGTTCTTC.

The chain couples TRBV16 to TRBJ1-1; D is uncertain. V was trimmed by 4 bases and J by 1 base, leaving 13 bases between them. The V gene's germline CDR1 is KGHSY and CDR2 FQNENV. The CDR3 sequence is 15 residues long. The CDR3 DNA follows: TGTGCCAGCAGCCCCCACGGGAAATCGAACACTGAAGCTTTCTTT. Its translation: CASSPHGKSNTEAFF.

The chain couples TRBV7-2 to TRBJ1-5, with a weak D call TRBD1 (6 bases). Germline values: CDR1 SGHTA, CDR2 FQGNSA. The CDR3 covers 16 residues. V was cut by 5 bases and J by 7 bases, with 21 bases left in between. The CDR3 loop is CASSPPGVGVHQPQHF. Written as DNA, the CDR3 is TGTGCCAGCAGCCCACCAGGGGTTGGGGTCCACCAGCCCCAGCATTTT. Using reference TRBV7-2 and TRBJ1-5 for the parts outside the CDR3, the full variable domain is GAGVSQSPSNKVTEKGKDVELRCDPISGHTALYWYRQSLGQGLEFLIYFQGNSAPDKSGLPSDRFSAERTGGSVSTLTIQRTQQEDSAVYLCASSPPGVGVHQPQHFGDGTRLSIL.

The chain joins TRBV5-1 to TRBJ1-1, with 9 bases identical to TRBD1. This CDR3 region has 12 residues. Germline V gene data show CDR1 as SGHRS and CDR2 as YFSETQ. The junction had 9 bases not matched to a gene; V was cut back by 6 bases and J by 12 bases. This CDR3 is CASKGQGRETFF. The DNA for the CDR3 is TGCGCCAGCAAGGGACAGGGTCGGGAAACTTTCTTT.

The chain combines TRBV7-9 with TRBJ2-2; 12 bases align to TRBD2. The ends lost 4 bases at V and 5 bases at J; junction bases unmatched: 8. CDR1 and CDR2 (germline): SEHNR, FQNEAQ (reference sequence). The CDR3 totals 17 residues. The DNA of the CDR3 is TGTGCCAGCAGCTCAATTGGACTAGCGGGGATAACCGGGGAGCTGTTTTTT. It translates to CASSSIGLAGITGELFF.